The rows below give T cell receptor beta chains drawn from one sample of a study of T cells in Graves' hyperthyroidism and ophthalmopathy. TCRdb analysed the multiplex PCR reads with MiXCR anew, one entry per CDR3 protein. The table has around 280,000 distinct CDR3 sequences, approximately 12% seen once. The sample was blood. These TCRs come from a woman aged 25 to 39 with Graves' hyperthyroidism that later progressed to Graves' ophthalmopathy. CDR3s include the opening cysteine and the closing phenylalanine or tryptophan. D genes are given only for firm matches. Not all rows give a size; the values are once, few, many and, for expanded clones, a class.

CDR3 length: 15
D gene: NA
clone size: many
V gene: TRBV3-1
J gene: TRBJ2-7
CDR3 DNA: TGTGCCAGCAGCCAAGGGCTTGAGGATCGCTACGAGCAGTACTTC
CDR3 protein: CASSQGLEDRYEQYF

CDR3 length: 14
D gene: NA
clone size: many
V gene: TRBV9
J gene: TRBJ1-5
CDR3 DNA: TGTGCCAGCAGCGTAAGTGGGTCGGATCAGCCCCAGCATTTT
CDR3 protein: CASSVSGSDQPQHF

CDR3 length: 14
D gene: TRBD2
clone size: many
V gene: TRBV11-2
J gene: TRBJ2-5
CDR3 DNA: TGTGCCAGCAGGTCTAGCGGGAGCGAAGAGACCCAGTACTTC
CDR3 protein: CASRSSGSEETQYF

CDR3 length: 15
D gene: TRBD1
clone size: few
V gene: TRBV28
J gene: TRBJ2-2
CDR3 DNA: TGTGCCAGCGGCCCGACAGACAGGGGCACCGGGGAGCTGTTTTTT
CDR3 protein: CASGPTDRGTGELFF

CDR3 length: 12
D gene: NA
clone size: many
V gene: TRBV2
J gene: TRBJ2-1
CDR3 DNA: TGTGCCAGCAGTGGAGAAGCCAATGAGCAGTTCTTC
CDR3 protein: CASSGEANEQFF

CDR3 length: 15
D gene: TRBD2
clone size: NA
V gene: TRBV20-1
J gene: TRBJ2-1
CDR3 DNA: TGCAGTGCTAGAGGGAAGACTAGCGGGAGTGGGGAGCAGTTCTTC
CDR3 protein: CSARGKTSGSGEQFF

CDR3 length: 13
D gene: TRBD2
clone size: many
V gene: TRBV20-1
J gene: TRBJ2-5
CDR3 DNA: TGCAGTTCTCCGGGACTAGCTTTTGAGACCCAGTACTTC
CDR3 protein: CSSPGLAFETQYF

CDR3 length: 13
D gene: NA
clone size: many
V gene: TRBV6-2/TRBV6-3
J gene: TRBJ1-5
CDR3 DNA: TGTGCCAGCAGATCGGAAGTTAATCAGCCCCAGCATTTT
CDR3 protein: CASRSEVNQPQHF

CDR3 length: 14
D gene: TRBD2
clone size: many
V gene: TRBV3-1
J gene: TRBJ2-7
CDR3 DNA: TGTGCCAGTGCTGATGCGGGAGGCTCCTACGAGCAGTACTTC
CDR3 protein: CASADAGGSYEQYF

CDR3 length: 15
D gene: TRBD2
clone size: many
V gene: TRBV29-1
J gene: TRBJ2-1
CDR3 DNA: TGCAGCGTTGAAGATCGGGGGAGGGCAAGGGATGAGCAGTTCTTC
CDR3 protein: CSVEDRGRARDEQFF

CDR3 length: 12
D gene: TRBD1
clone size: many
V gene: TRBV28
J gene: TRBJ2-7
CDR3 DNA: TGTGCCAGCAGTTCCGGGACAGGGGTGCAGTACTTC
CDR3 protein: CASSSGTGVQYF

CDR3 length: 13
D gene: NA
clone size: many
V gene: TRBV7-9
J gene: TRBJ1-2
CDR3 DNA: TGTGCCAGCAGCATAGGTAGTAACTATGGCTACACCTTC
CDR3 protein: CASSIGSNYGYTF

CDR3 length: 15
D gene: NA
clone size: many
V gene: TRBV18
J gene: TRBJ1-3
CDR3 DNA: TGTGCCAGCTCACCACCGGGAAGCTCTGGAAACACCATATATTTT
CDR3 protein: CASSPPGSSGNTIYF

CDR3 length: 17
D gene: TRBD1
clone size: NA
V gene: TRBV7-2
J gene: TRBJ1-5
CDR3 DNA: TGTGCCAGCAGCCGTTACCCCGGGACAGTTAGCAATCAGCCCCAGCATTTT
CDR3 protein: CASSRYPGTVSNQPQHF

CDR3 length: 14
D gene: TRBD1
clone size: NA
V gene: TRBV9
J gene: TRBJ1-1
CDR3 DNA: TGTGCCAGCAGCGTAGAGGCGGGACAGACGGAAGCTTTCTTT
CDR3 protein: CASSVEAGQTEAFF

CDR3 length: 13
D gene: NA
clone size: many
V gene: TRBV20-1
J gene: TRBJ1-1
CDR3 DNA: TGCAGTGCCCCCCCCGAAGTGAACACTGAAGCTTTCTTT
CDR3 protein: CSAPPEVNTEAFF

CDR3 length: 14
D gene: TRBD1
clone size: many
V gene: TRBV20-1
J gene: TRBJ2-7
CDR3 DNA: TGCAGTGCAGATACGGACAGGACCCCTGGCGAGCAGTACTTC
CDR3 protein: CSADTDRTPGEQYF

CDR3 length: 15
D gene: NA
clone size: NA
V gene: TRBV28
J gene: TRBJ1-2
CDR3 DNA: TGTGCCAGCAGCTCTGACGGGACCGCTAACTATGGCTACACCTTC
CDR3 protein: CASSSDGTANYGYTF

CDR3 length: 13
D gene: NA
clone size: many
V gene: TRBV3-1
J gene: TRBJ2-1
CDR3 DNA: TGTGCCAGCAGCCCTCTAAGATACAATGAGCAGTTCTTC
CDR3 protein: CASSPLRYNEQFF

CDR3 length: 13
D gene: TRBD1
clone size: many
V gene: TRBV6-1
J gene: TRBJ2-7
CDR3 DNA: TGTGCCAGCTGGGACAGAGAAACTTACGAGCAGTACTTC
CDR3 protein: CASWDRETYEQYF

CDR3 length: 15
D gene: NA
clone size: many
V gene: TRBV12-3/TRBV12-4
J gene: TRBJ1-1
CDR3 DNA: TGTGCCAGCAGGCCGGACAGATATTTGAACACTGAAGCTTTCTTT
CDR3 protein: CASRPDRYLNTEAFF

CDR3 length: 16
D gene: TRBD1
clone size: many
V gene: TRBV10-3
J gene: TRBJ2-7
CDR3 DNA: TGTGCCATCAGTGAGTCTTTTAGGACAGGTGTAGACGAGCAGTACTTC
CDR3 protein: CAISESFRTGVDEQYF

CDR3 length: 15
D gene: TRBD2
clone size: NA
V gene: TRBV4-1
J gene: TRBJ2-1
CDR3 DNA: TGCGCCAGCAGCCAAGGGCCGGGACTAGCGGGAGCGCAGTTCTTC
CDR3 protein: CASSQGPGLAGAQFF

CDR3 length: 18
D gene: TRBD1
clone size: NA
V gene: TRBV19
J gene: TRBJ1-5
CDR3 DNA: TGTGCCAGTAGTATAGATTATTACAGGGGAGTTGTCAATCAGCCCCAGCATTTT
CDR3 protein: CASSIDYYRGVVNQPQHF

CDR3 length: 17
D gene: NA
clone size: many
V gene: TRBV7-9
J gene: TRBJ2-6
CDR3 DNA: TGTGCCAGCAGCTTTCCGCGATCGACCTCTGGGGCCAACGTCCTGACTTTC
CDR3 protein: CASSFPRSTSGANVLTF

CDR3 length: 12
D gene: NA
clone size: few
V gene: TRBV6-1
J gene: TRBJ2-7
CDR3 DNA: TGTGCCAGCAGGAGTTCTATCTACGAGCAGTACTTC
CDR3 protein: CASRSSIYEQYF

CDR3 length: 14
D gene: NA
clone size: many
V gene: TRBV6-1
J gene: TRBJ2-7
CDR3 DNA: TGTGCCAGCTCCCCAAACGTAAGTGGCTACGAGCAGTACTTC
CDR3 protein: CASSPNVSGYEQYF

CDR3 length: 15
D gene: NA
clone size: many
V gene: TRBV5-6
J gene: TRBJ2-2
CDR3 DNA: TGTGCCAGCAGCCGGACGGACCTGAACACCGGGGAGCTGTTTTTT
CDR3 protein: CASSRTDLNTGELFF

CDR3 length: 15
D gene: TRBD2
clone size: many
V gene: TRBV20-1
J gene: TRBJ2-3
CDR3 DNA: TGCAGTGCTAGAGTAGCAGCGGGGATCACAGATACGCAGTATTTT
CDR3 protein: CSARVAAGITDTQYF

CDR3 length: 13
D gene: TRBD1
clone size: many
V gene: TRBV6-1
J gene: TRBJ2-7
CDR3 DNA: TGTGCCAGCGGGCTGACAGGGTCCTACGAGCAGTACTTC
CDR3 protein: CASGLTGSYEQYF

CDR3 length: 14
D gene: NA
clone size: NA
V gene: TRBV7-9
J gene: TRBJ2-7
CDR3 DNA: TGTGCCAGCAGCATAGGGGACCCGACCTACGAGCAGTACTTC
CDR3 protein: CASSIGDPTYEQYF

CDR3 length: 12
D gene: NA
clone size: many
V gene: TRBV6-1
J gene: TRBJ2-3
CDR3 DNA: TGTGCCAGCAGGCCTCCCACAGATACGCAGTATTTT
CDR3 protein: CASRPPTDTQYF

CDR3 length: 15
D gene: NA
clone size: many
V gene: TRBV7-8
J gene: TRBJ1-5
CDR3 DNA: TGTGCCAGCAGCCATACAGGTAGCGGAGGACAGCCCCAGCATTTT
CDR3 protein: CASSHTGSGGQPQHF

CDR3 length: 13
D gene: NA
clone size: NA
V gene: TRBV19
J gene: TRBJ1-1
CDR3 DNA: TGTGCCAGTAGTATAGGCCTGAACACTGGAGCTTTCTTT
CDR3 protein: CASSIGLNTGAFF

CDR3 length: 15
D gene: NA
clone size: many
V gene: TRBV5-6
J gene: TRBJ2-5
CDR3 DNA: TGTGCCAGCAGCACTCCCGGGGGCGGCTGGGAGACCCAGTACTTC
CDR3 protein: CASSTPGGGWETQYF

CDR3 length: 14
D gene: NA
clone size: few
V gene: TRBV2
J gene: TRBJ2-5
CDR3 DNA: TGTGGCAGCGGAACGGACGGACTAACTGGGACCCAGTACTTC
CDR3 protein: CGSGTDGLTGTQYF

CDR3 length: 14
D gene: NA
clone size: many
V gene: TRBV7-9
J gene: TRBJ2-1
CDR3 DNA: TGTGCCAGCAGCCCCCCGGCCCCGTACAATGAGCAGTTCTTC
CDR3 protein: CASSPPAPYNEQFF

CDR3 length: 17
D gene: TRBD1
clone size: NA
V gene: TRBV5-4
J gene: TRBJ2-1
CDR3 DNA: TGTGCCAGCAGCTCCGGGACAGGATACAGCTCCTACAATGAGCAGTTCTTC
CDR3 protein: CASSSGTGYSSYNEQFF

CDR3 length: 15
D gene: NA
clone size: many
V gene: TRBV2
J gene: TRBJ2-2
CDR3 DNA: TGTGCCAGCAGTAAACAGGGAGGCAGCACCGGGGAGCTGTTTTTT
CDR3 protein: CASSKQGGSTGELFF

CDR3 length: 14
D gene: TRBD2
clone size: many
V gene: TRBV11-1
J gene: TRBJ2-1
CDR3 DNA: TGTGCCAGTGGGAGCGGGAGCCTCTACGATGAGCAGTTCTTC
CDR3 protein: CASGSGSLYDEQFF

CDR3 length: 15
D gene: NA
clone size: many
V gene: TRBV20-1
J gene: TRBJ1-5
CDR3 DNA: TGCAGTGCTCCCCCACGGGGATATAGCAATCAGCCCCAGCATTTT
CDR3 protein: CSAPPRGYSNQPQHF

CDR3 length: 17
D gene: TRBD2
clone size: NA
V gene: TRBV4-3
J gene: TRBJ2-3
CDR3 DNA: TGCGCCAGCAGCCAGGGGACTAGCGGGAGGGCCTTAGATACGCAGTATTTT
CDR3 protein: CASSQGTSGRALDTQYF

CDR3 length: 14
D gene: NA
clone size: many
V gene: TRBV25-1
J gene: TRBJ2-7
CDR3 DNA: TGTGCCAGCAGATCCGACAGCCCACCCGACGAGCAGTACTTC
CDR3 protein: CASRSDSPPDEQYF

CDR3 length: 13
D gene: NA
clone size: few
V gene: TRBV6-1
J gene: TRBJ2-1
CDR3 DNA: TGTGCCAGCAGTTGGACAGAGGTGAATGAGCAGTTCTTC
CDR3 protein: CASSWTEVNEQFF

CDR3 length: 12
D gene: NA
clone size: many
V gene: TRBV14
J gene: TRBJ2-3
CDR3 DNA: TGTGCCAGCAGCAGCGCGGGCGGATGGCAGTATTTT
CDR3 protein: CASSSAGGWQYF

CDR3 length: 16
D gene: TRBD2
clone size: many
V gene: TRBV7-2
J gene: TRBJ2-4
CDR3 DNA: TGTGCCAGCAGCTTAGTAGCGGGCCAGATCCAAAACATTCAGTACTTC
CDR3 protein: CASSLVAGQIQNIQYF

CDR3 length: 14
D gene: NA
clone size: many
V gene: TRBV20-1
J gene: TRBJ2-3
CDR3 DNA: TGCAGTGCTACGCTCCCGGGACGAGCAGATACGCAGTATTTT
CDR3 protein: CSATLPGRADTQYF

CDR3 length: 14
D gene: NA
clone size: NA
V gene: TRBV4-1
J gene: TRBJ1-1
CDR3 DNA: TGCGCCAGCAGCCAAGATGGGGCGGCCGCCGAAGCTTTCTTT
CDR3 protein: CASSQDGAAAEAFF

CDR3 length: 16
D gene: TRBD2
clone size: many
V gene: TRBV6-1
J gene: TRBJ2-3
CDR3 DNA: TGTGCCAGCAGTACAGGGACTAGCGGGAGCTCAGATACGCAGTATTTT
CDR3 protein: CASSTGTSGSSDTQYF